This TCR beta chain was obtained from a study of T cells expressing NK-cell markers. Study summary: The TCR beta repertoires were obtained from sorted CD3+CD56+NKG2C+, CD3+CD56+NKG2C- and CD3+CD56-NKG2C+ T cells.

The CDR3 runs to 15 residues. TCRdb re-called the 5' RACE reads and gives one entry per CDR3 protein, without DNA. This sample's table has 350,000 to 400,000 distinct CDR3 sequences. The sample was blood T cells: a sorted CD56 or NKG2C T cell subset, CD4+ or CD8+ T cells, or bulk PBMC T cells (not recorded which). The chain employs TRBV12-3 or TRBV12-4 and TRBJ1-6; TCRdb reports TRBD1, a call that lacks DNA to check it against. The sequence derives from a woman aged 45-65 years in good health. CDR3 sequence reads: CASSSPQGGNSPLHF.